The next 7 T cell receptor beta chains were all read from a single sample in a study of molecular identifiers for immune sequencing clone quantification (dated by TCRdb to 2016 to 2019). The receptor library was made with PCR. The sequencing machine was an Illumina HiSeq 4000. TCRdb reprocessed the public reads (quality trimming at Q25 with fastp, clone calling with MiXCR) and kept in-frame beta chains. Each CDR3 protein appears once, grouped with its most common genes and DNA. Here the sample has 60,000 to 70,000 distinct CDR3 sequences; under 20% occur a single time. The top ten constitute 1.4% to 1.5% of the sample. Sequencing was done on a sample of naive CD8+ T cells from blood, with Jurkat cell RNA spiked in. The cell subset or site label, read with the paper, signifies: FACS-sorted CD8+CD4-CCR7+CD45RA+ naive T cells. The receptors originated from a human donor in good health. Some libraries in this study had Jurkat cell RNA spiked in.

This clonotype occurred many times. DNA for the CDR3: TGCGCCAGCGGACCCCACCTCGGGGGCGTTAACTCCTACAATGAGCAGTTCTTC. This gives the protein CASGPHLGGVNSYNEQFF. The J gene is TRBJ2-1, the V gene TRBV4-3; the D call may be TRBD1 or TRBD2 (6 bases each). The CDR3 consists of 18 residues. Trimming left V 8 bases short and J 0 bases short, with 23 bases between. CDR1 and CDR2 from the germline V gene are LGHNA and YSLEER.

This chain uses TRBV14 with TRBJ2-1; 7 bases align to TRBD2. The CDR3 runs to 16 residues. V trimming: 1 base; J trimming: 7 bases; junction bases outside the gene matches: 10. Germline V CDR1 and CDR2: SGHDN, FVKESK. DNA for the CDR3: TGTGCCAGCAGCCAAGTAGCGGTACTAGCGATTAATGAGCAGTTCTTC. Translated: CASSQVAVLAINEQFF.

The gene calls are TRBV6-5 and TRBJ1-5, with D unresolved. The CDR3 covers 12 residues. Germline V lookup: CDR1 MNHEY, CDR2 SVGAGI. V lost 6 bases and J lost 6, with 9 bases in between. Written as DNA, the CDR3 is TGTGCCAGCAGACAGTTTGGTCAGCCCCAGCATTTT. This gives the protein CASRQFGQPQHF.

This clonotype was recorded at least ten times. The gene calls are TRBV19 and TRBJ2-2; perhaps TRBD2 as D (6 bases). The V end was cut by 3 bases, the J end by 3 bases, with 11 bases between. This CDR3 comprises 15 residues. The germline gives CDR1 LNHDA, CDR2 SQIVND (reference sequence). In nucleotides, the CDR3 is TGTGCCAGTAGTATCCCCGGCGGGGACACCGGGGAGCTGTTTTTT. This encodes CASSIPGGDTGELFF.

For this clonotype: It may be a read error: a sequence one base away is much more abundant. V and J are TRBV5-3 and TRBJ2-5; TRBD1 might be the D (6 bases). TRBV5-3 is given ORF status, its function remaining uncertain. The CDR3 sequence is 15 residues long. The CDR3, as DNA: TGTGTCAGCAGTCCGGACAGCGTGGGAAAAGAGACCCAGTACTTC. Translated, it gives CVSSPDSVGKETQYF.

There are many counts of this clonotype. The chain is built from TRBV7-9 and TRBJ1-3, with D tentatively TRBD1 (5 bases). Trimming removed 4 bases at V and 0 bases at J, with 7 bases between. Germline V lookup: CDR1 SEHNR, CDR2 FQNEAQ (reference sequence). The CDR3 spans 14 residues. The CDR3, as DNA: TGTGCCAGCAGCTCGACAGACTCTGGAAACACCATATATTTT. Amino acids: CASSSTDSGNTIYF.

In its sample, this clonotype was seen once. A much larger clone differs by one base, so this may be a read error. Since no conserved phenylalanine or tryptophan closes the CDR3, a read error is the likely cause. The chain couples TRBV2 to TRBJ2-3; D is unclear. Trimming cost V 9 bases and J 1 base, with 14 bases left between them. Per germline, CDR1 SNHLY and CDR2 FYNNEI. The CDR3 covers 14 residues. CDR3: CASPLEPGTDTQYS. DNA of the CDR3: TGTGCCAGTCCCCTCGAGCCAGGCACAGATACGCAGTATTCT.